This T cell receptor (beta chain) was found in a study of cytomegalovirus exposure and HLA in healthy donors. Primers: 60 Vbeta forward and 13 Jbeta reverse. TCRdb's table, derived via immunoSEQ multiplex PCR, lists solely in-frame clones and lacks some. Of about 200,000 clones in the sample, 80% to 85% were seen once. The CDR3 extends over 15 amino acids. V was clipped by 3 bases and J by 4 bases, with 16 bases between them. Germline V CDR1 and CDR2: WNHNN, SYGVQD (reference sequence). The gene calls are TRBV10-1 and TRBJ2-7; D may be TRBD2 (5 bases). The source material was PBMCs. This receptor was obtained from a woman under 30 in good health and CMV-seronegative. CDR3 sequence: CASSEFSGSYYEQYF. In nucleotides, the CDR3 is TGCGCCAGCAGTGAATTCTCGGGGTCTTATTACGAGCAGTACTTC.